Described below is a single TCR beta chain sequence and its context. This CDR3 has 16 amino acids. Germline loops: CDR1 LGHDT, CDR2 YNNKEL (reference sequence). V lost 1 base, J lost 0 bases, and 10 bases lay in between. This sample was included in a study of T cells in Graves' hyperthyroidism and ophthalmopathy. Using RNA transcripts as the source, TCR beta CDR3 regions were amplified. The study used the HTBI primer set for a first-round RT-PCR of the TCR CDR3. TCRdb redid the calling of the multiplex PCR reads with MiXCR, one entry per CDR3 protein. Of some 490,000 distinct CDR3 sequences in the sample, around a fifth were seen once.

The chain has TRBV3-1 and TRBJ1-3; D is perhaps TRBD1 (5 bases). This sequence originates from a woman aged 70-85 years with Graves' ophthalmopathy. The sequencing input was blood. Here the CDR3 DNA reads TGTGCCAGCAGCCAAGGACAGCACCTCTCTGGAAACACCATATATTTT. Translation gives CASSQGQHLSGNTIYF.